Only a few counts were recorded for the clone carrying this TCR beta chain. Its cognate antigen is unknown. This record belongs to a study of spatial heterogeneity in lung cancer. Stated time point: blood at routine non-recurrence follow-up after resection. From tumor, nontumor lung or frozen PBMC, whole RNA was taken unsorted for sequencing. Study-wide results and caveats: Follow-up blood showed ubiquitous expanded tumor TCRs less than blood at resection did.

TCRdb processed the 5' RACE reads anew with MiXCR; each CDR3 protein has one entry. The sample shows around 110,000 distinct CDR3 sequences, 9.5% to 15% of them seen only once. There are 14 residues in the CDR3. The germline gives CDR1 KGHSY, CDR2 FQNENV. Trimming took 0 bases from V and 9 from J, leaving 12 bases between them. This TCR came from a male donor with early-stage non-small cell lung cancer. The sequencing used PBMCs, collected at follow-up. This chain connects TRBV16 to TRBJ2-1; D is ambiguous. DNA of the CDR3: TGTGCCAGCAGCCAATCTAATCTGCTGGGTGAGCAGTTCTTC. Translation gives CASSQSNLLGEQFF.